This TCR beta chain derives from a study of tumor-infiltrating lymphocytes in primary liver carcinoma. On the study more broadly: Both sexes were represented among patients, who were 30 to 69 years old. Sequencing of the samples generated roughly 3.5 to 8 million productive TCRbeta reads, with similar yields across tissue types. General study points: The study found tumor-adjacent and tumor-blood pairs overlapped less than tumor region pairs.

With respect to this clonotype: Its antigen remains unknown. This sequence may be a read error, since a much larger clone differs from it by one base.

The input was approximately 500 ng total RNA; TCR beta cDNA was made from it with a constant-region primer. Three nested multiplex PCR rounds, a slightly modified ARM-PCR method, built the TCR beta libraries. Each of the first two PCR rounds ran approximately 11 cycles with TRBV1-TRBV30 forward and C-beta reverse primers. TCRdb reanalysed the multiplex PCR reads using MiXCR and keeps one entry per CDR3 protein. Here the sample spans 190,000 or so distinct CDR3 sequences, less than 70% being singletons. V was shortened by 4 bases and J by 9 bases, with 12 bases between the two germline ends. The CDR3 length is 12 residues. Per the germline V gene, CDR1 is MNHEY and CDR2 is SVGAGI. Alongside blood RNA obtained from unsorted whole blood, germline DNA was also extracted. There were only treatment-naive patients, all with chronic HBV infection.

The specimen sequenced was peripheral blood. J is TRBJ2-5 and V is TRBV6-5, with D possibly matching TRBD2 (6 bases). The sequence derives from a woman in her fifties or sixties with primary liver carcinoma and hepatitis B virus infection. Here the CDR3 DNA reads TGTGCCAGCAGTTCCACTGGGGAGGCCCAGTACTTC. Residues: CASSSTGEAQYF.